This TCR beta chain emerged from a study of tumor-infiltrating lymphocytes in primary liver carcinoma. Study details: Measuring 4.2 to 10 cm across, the tumors were staged as T1-T3 N0M0. Findings and limits, study-wide: Lower overlap was observed for tumor-adjacent and tumor-blood pairs relative to tumor region pairs. Without sorting, CD4+ versus CD8+ T cell repertoires were not compared. With p = 0.039, the top-250-clone fraction in tumors significantly exceeded that in blood.

CDR1 SGHDT and CDR2 YYEEEE come from the germline V gene. The CDR3 spans 16 residues. V gave up 1 base and J gave up 7 bases; unmatched junction bases: 12. On this clonotype itself: Antigen unknown. This could be a read error, since a much larger clone is one nucleotide away.

Researchers drew blood RNA from unsorted whole blood and extracted germline DNA as well. From around 500 ng of total RNA, TCR beta-specific cDNA was reverse-transcribed using a constant-region primer. Sequencing libraries for TCR beta derived from three nested multiplex PCR rounds that used slightly modified ARM-PCR. TRBV1-TRBV30 forward primers paired with a C-beta reverse primer drove the first two PCR rounds, about 9 cycles each. TCRdb recomputed calls from the multiplex PCR reads with MiXCR, one row per CDR3 protein. The sample contains nearly 200,000 distinct CDR3 sequences, 65% of which appear only once.

This TCR derives from a woman aged 55-70 years with primary liver carcinoma and hepatitis B virus infection. The sample comprised peripheral blood. This rearrangement joins TRBV5-6 to TRBJ2-7; 9 positions agree with TRBD2. The DNA for the CDR3 is TGTGCCAGCAGCTTGCCCGGGGCTAGCGGGACTCGGGAGCAGTACTTC. Translated: CASSLPGASGTREQYF.